This entry is about one T cell receptor beta chain. The antigen is unknown. The authors prepared the TCRbeta library with unique molecular identifiers. Each CDR3 protein is one row after TCRdb ran MiXCR on the PCR reads. The data contain about 250,000 distinct CDR3 sequences, roughly 25% of them seen just once; the ten biggest clones take up 4.5% to 5.5%. The CDR3 runs 18 residues. The V gene end was trimmed by 4 bases and the J gene end by 1 base; junction bases not matched to a gene: 9. CDR1 is SGHRS and CDR2 is YFSETQ in the germline V gene. The sample originates from a study of T-cell reconstitution after alpha-beta-depleted transplantation in children. Overall study findings and caveats: Several hundred rapidly expanded clones from non-depleted graft cells reportedly supplied alpha-beta T cells about two months post-transplant. Recipient T cells and thymic progenitors that survived gave rise to the high TCRbeta diversity observed at day 60 in some patients. Hyperexpanded clones declined; after one year, newly produced T cells mostly supplied diversity.

The sample here was PBMCs, mostly from graft donor cells, taken 360 days after TCRalphabeta/CD19-depleted stem cell transplant. V and J are TRBV5-1 and TRBJ2-6, with 9 bases fitting TRBD1. This TCR came from a female patient aged 2-15 years who had a stem cell transplant for congenital amegakaryocytic thrombocytopenia, so the T cells may come from the graft donor. The CDR3 bases are TGCGCCAGCAGCCGGACGGGACAGGGAGTTTCTGGGGCCAACGTCCTGACTTTC. It translates to CASSRTGQGVSGANVLTF.